The entry below gives a single T cell receptor beta chain sequence along with its context. The protocol was immunoSEQ multiplex PCR, while the TCRdb copy is restricted to in-frame clones and leaves out a portion. The data hold about 350,000 clones, with roughly 90% observed a single time. Treatment: around 19 received Ad26.COV2.S at low or high dose, single or two shots; about 5 received placebo; per-sample allocation not given. Collection of samples fell on day 63 after the first vaccine or placebo injection. These data originate in a study of Ad26.COV2.S vaccination and SARS-CoV-2 variants. The CDR3 sequence is 14 residues long. CDR1 GTSNPN and CDR2 SVGIG come from the germline V gene (reference sequence). V shed 1 base, J shed 4 bases, and the junction held 6 bases outside the gene matches.

The sequence was collected from a person aged 18-65 years who received the Ad26.COV2.S COVID-19 vaccine or a placebo. The rearrangement joins TRBV30 to TRBJ2-7; 8 bases are shared with TRBD2. The material was peripheral blood, obtained in a trial of Ad26.COV2.S vaccine versus placebo. The CDR3 loop reads CAWSGGLAAYEQYF. CDR3 nucleotides: TGTGCCTGGAGTGGCGGACTAGCAGCTTACGAGCAGTACTTC. The full variable domain, with the rest looked up from reference TRBV30 and TRBJ2-7, is SQTIHQWPATLVQPVGSPLSLECTVEGTSNPNLYWYRQAAGRGLQLLFYSVGIGQISSEVPQNLSASRPQDRQFILSSKKLLLSDSGFYLCAWSGGLAAYEQYFGPGTRLTVT.